The clone carrying this T cell receptor beta chain was observed a handful of times. Each CDR3 protein is one row after TCRdb ran MiXCR on the RT-PCR reads. Of approximately 140,000 distinct CDR3 sequences listed, about a third are singletons. The length of the CDR3 is 12 residues. CDR1 SQVTM and CDR2 ANQGSEA come from the germline V gene. V dropped 4 bases and J dropped 4 bases, with 10 bases sitting between them. This sample is part of a study of patients and donors after allogeneic stem cell transplantation. The chain joins TRBV29-1 to TRBJ1-2, with a weak D call TRBD1 (5 bases). This TCR was sampled from a human donor who was either an allogeneic HSCT recipient or a stem cell or donor lymphocyte infusion donor (not recorded which). It is not recorded whose cells these are; they may come from a transplant donor. Sequenced: blood, either unsorted or a sorted T cell fraction (not recorded which). CDR3 DNA sequence: TGCAGCGTTGGGCAGGGCGTCTATGGCTACACCTTC. This translates into CSVGQGVYGYTF.